This TCR beta chain stems from a study of shared clonotypes between healthy human individuals. Broader study findings: Estimated richness values were generally larger in naive subsets than in memory subsets. The naive CD4 repertoires of several donors were compared, and approximately 4.5% of clonotypes were shared.

In regard to this clone: Its target is unknown.

In the authors' workflow: From ImmunoSEQ came sequences covering only the junction and carrying no quality scores, so filtering differed. Sequencing used immunoSEQ multiplex PCR; TCRdb keeps in-frame clones, though not all of them. D and trimming come from the DNA, and the V and J calls and clone size come from that table. This table has over 950,000 clones, roughly 80% appearing once. The CDR3 has 15 amino acids. Per the germline V gene, CDR1 is LNHDA and CDR2 is SQIVND (reference sequence). Trimming took off 2 bases at V and 5 bases at J, with 12 bases between the two ends. V and J are TRBV19 and TRBJ2-2; D is unclear. The specimen was memory CD4+ T cells from PBMCs. The subset was: CD45RA-negative fraction. This TCR came from a man between 18 and 29 years old in good health. Some clones in this sample may be carry-over from other donors' samples. CDR3 coding DNA: TGTGCCAGTAGTATAAAGTTAGGGAATACCGGGGAGCTGTTTTTT. Amino acid sequence: CASSIKLGNTGELFF.